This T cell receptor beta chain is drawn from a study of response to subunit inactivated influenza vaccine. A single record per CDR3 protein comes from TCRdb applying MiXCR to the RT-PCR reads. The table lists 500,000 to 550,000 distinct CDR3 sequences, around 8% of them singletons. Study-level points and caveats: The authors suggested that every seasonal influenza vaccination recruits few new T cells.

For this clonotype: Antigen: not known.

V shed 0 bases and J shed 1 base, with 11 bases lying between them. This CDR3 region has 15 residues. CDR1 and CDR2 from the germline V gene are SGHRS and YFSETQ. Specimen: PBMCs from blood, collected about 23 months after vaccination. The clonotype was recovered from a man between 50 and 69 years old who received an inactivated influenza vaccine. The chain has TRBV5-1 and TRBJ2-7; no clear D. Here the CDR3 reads CASSLGASESYEQYF. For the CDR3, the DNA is TGCGCCAGCAGCTTGGGGGCCTCAGAATCCTACGAGCAGTACTTC.